The 8 T cell receptor beta chains below were found in one sample sequenced in a study of cytomegalovirus exposure and HLA in healthy donors (TCRdb year 2017). The library was produced with the immunoSEQ multiplex PCR assay. For the multiplex PCR, a mixture combining 60 forward primers for TCR Vbeta segments and 13 reverse primers for TCR Jbeta segments was used. Here the immuneACCESS table is served through TCRdb, limited to in-frame sequences with V and J called. Missing clones are a known gap in these copies; in checked studies unresolved V genes cover under half, and the rest lacks a known reason. For this sample there are 72,000 or so clones; about 60% appear just once. The ten most abundant clones make up roughly 3% of the sample. Material for sequencing was PBMCs. These receptors came from a woman in her forties or fifties in good health and CMV-seronegative.

CDR3 in DNA: TGTGCCAGCAGCTGGGGCGGGGTTGCTGGAAACACCATATATTTT. Protein product: CASSWGGVAGNTIYF. This chain connects TRBV5-6 to TRBJ1-3; a possible D gene is TRBD1 (5 bases). Trimming removed 3 bases at V and 2 bases at J, with 12 bases between. The CDR3 is made up of 15 amino acids. Germline CDR1 and CDR2: SGHDT and YYEEEE.

The V gene is TRBV7-3, the J gene TRBJ2-7; TRBD2 matches 9 bases. The CDR3 sequence is 17 residues long. V was pared by 5 bases and J by 3 bases, with 14 bases of the junction left unmatched. The germline V gene encodes CDR1 SGHTA and CDR2 FQGTGA. The CDR3 region is CASSLGSGGRTFYEQYF. For the CDR3, the DNA is TGTGCCAGCAGCCTCGGCAGCGGGGGGCGTACCTTCTACGAGCAGTACTTC.

This sequence joins TRBV14 and TRBJ2-7; D is undetermined. This CDR3 region has 14 residues. The germline V gene has CDR1 SGHDN and CDR2 FVKESK. V lost 0 bases to trimming and J lost 4 bases, with 10 bases between them. As DNA, the CDR3 is TGTGCCAGCAGCCAAGATCTTTGGCGGTACGAGCAGTACTTC. The encoded protein is CASSQDLWRYEQYF. The variable domain in full, completed from reference TRBV14 and TRBJ2-7, reads EAGVTQFPSHSVIEKGQTVTLRCDPISGHDNLYWYRRVMGKEIKFLLHFVKESKQDESGMPNNRFLAERTGGTYSTLKVQPAELEDSGVYFCASSQDLWRYEQYFGPGTRLTVT.

This chain connects TRBV27 to TRBJ2-2, with D possibly TRBD1 on 5 matching bases. CDR3 length: 15 residues. Per germline, CDR1 MNHEY and CDR2 SMNVEV (reference sequence). V gave up 3 bases and J gave up 1 base, with 9 bases separating them. CDR3 protein: CASSLGPGNTGELFF. As DNA, the CDR3 is TGTGCCAGCAGTTTGGGGCCGGGGAACACCGGGGAGCTGTTTTTT.

The chain recombines TRBV9 with TRBJ2-7; 10 nucleotides align to TRBD2. The CDR3 length is 13 residues. CDR1 is SGDLS and CDR2 is YYNGEE in the germline V gene. In nucleotides, the CDR3 is TGTGCTAGCGGGAGGCCCCCCGGGTACGAGCAGTACTTC. Protein product: CASGRPPGYEQYF.

The genes are TRBV7-9 and TRBJ1-2; TRBD1 aligns across 10 bases. The CDR3 totals 15 residues. Germline CDR1 SEHNR, CDR2 FQNEAQ (reference sequence). V shed 5 bases, J shed 2 bases, and the junction held 5 bases outside the gene matches. The CDR3 sequence: CASSDGTGANYGYTF. The DNA for the CDR3 is TGTGCCAGCAGCGATGGGACAGGGGCCAACTATGGCTACACCTTC.

In this sample, this clone turned up a few times. The chain joins TRBV6-6 to TRBJ1-1; a possible D gene is TRBD1 (5 bases). The CDR3 has 12 amino acids. Germline values: CDR1 MNHNY, CDR2 SVGAGI (reference sequence). The CDR3 loop is CATGTGHTEAFF. For the CDR3, the DNA is TGTGCTACAGGCACAGGACACACTGAAGCTTTCTTT.

The genes are TRBV20-1 and TRBJ2-1, with TRBD1 identical over 7 bases. The V and J ends lost 7 bases and 10 bases, in that order; junction bases with no gene match: 7. The germline V gene has CDR1 DFQATT and CDR2 SNEGSKA (reference sequence). The CDR3 totals 11 residues. CDR3 sequence reads: CSVRTGDEQFF. As DNA, the CDR3 is TGCAGTGTCCGCACAGGGGACGAGCAGTTCTTC.